The 8 T cell receptor beta chains below come from one sample, sequenced in a study of cytomegalovirus exposure and HLA in healthy donors. This PCR relied on a set of 60 Vbeta primers and 13 Jbeta primers. This table comes from immunoSEQ multiplex PCR, and its TCRdb copy is limited to in-frame clones, with some not included. Among 70,000 or so clones listed, 55% to 80% were seen once. Sample: PBMCs. The receptors here all came from a woman between 50 and 59 years old in good health and CMV-seronegative.

The chain carries TRBV15 and TRBJ2-2; a weak D match, TRBD1 (5 bases). CDR3 length: 18 residues. The V end was cut by 3 bases, the J end by 4 bases, with 21 bases between. Germline V lookup: CDR1 LNHNV, CDR2 YYDKDF (reference sequence). The CDR3 sequence: CATSRGLPDGFSTGELFF. DNA of the CDR3: TGTGCCACCAGCAGGGGGCTCCCGGACGGATTCTCCACCGGGGAGCTGTTTTTT.

The V call is TRBV7-6, the J call TRBJ2-1; 9 positions agree with TRBD2. Germline V gene data show CDR1 as SGHVS and CDR2 as FNYEAQ. V trimming: 0 bases; J trimming: 9 bases; junction bases outside the gene matches: 9. The CDR3 is 16 amino acids. The CDR3 spells CASSLAVSGSYVEQFF. CDR3 bases: TGTGCCAGCAGCTTAGCTGTTAGCGGGAGTTATGTTGAGCAGTTCTTC.

This chain joins TRBV6-5 and TRBJ1-1; 8 bases fit TRBD1. Germline CDR1 is MNHEY and CDR2 is SVGAGI. The CDR3 consists of 12 residues. J lost 4 bases, V lost 5 bases, and 0 bases had no gene match. CDR3 in amino acids: CASSTGGTEAFF. CDR3 bases: TGTGCCAGCAGTACAGGGGGCACTGAAGCTTTCTTT.

The V and J genes are TRBV5-1 and TRBJ1-1; 7 bases are shared with TRBD1. This CDR3 has 13 amino acids. Trimming removed 4 bases from V and 12 bases from J; junction bases left unmatched: 12. Germline V gene lookup returns CDR1 SGHRS and CDR2 YFSETQ. The chain's CDR3 is CASSPPVSDRPFF. The CDR3 region has the DNA TGCGCCAGCAGCCCGCCCGTTTCGGACAGGCCTTTCTTT.

The chain employs TRBV9 and TRBJ2-2; tentative D call: TRBD2 (5 bases). CDR1 is SGDLS and CDR2 is YYNGEE in the germline V gene. Trimming removed 0 bases from V and 5 bases from J, with 14 bases in between. The CDR3 has 16 amino acids. The CDR3 nucleotides read TGTGCCAGCAGCGTAGGAGTGGGAGTGGGTACCGGGGAGCTGTTTTTT. As protein: CASSVGVGVGTGELFF.

This clone was counted between two and nine times. V usage is TRBV5-1 and J usage is TRBJ1-1; perhaps TRBD1 as D (5 bases). The CDR3 sequence is 18 residues long. V was cut by 0 bases and J by 4 bases, with 22 bases left in between. The germline V gene has CDR1 SGHRS and CDR2 YFSETQ. The CDR3 DNA sequence: TGCGCCAGCAGCTTGGCTTCGCAGGGTTCGATCTTGGGCACTGAAGCTTTCTTT. The encoded protein is CASSLASQGSILGTEAFF.

The gene calls are TRBV18 and TRBJ1-1; possible D gene TRBD1, 5 bases. Germline assignment: CDR1 KGHSH and CDR2 LQKENI. The CDR3 is made up of 13 amino acids. V gave up 6 bases and J gave up 4 bases, with 12 bases separating them. CDR3 in DNA: TGTGCCAGCTCTCCTCAGGGAGGCACTGAAGCTTTCTTT. This gives the protein CASSPQGGTEAFF.

In its sample, this clone was seen a few times. Other nucleotide sequences in the sample specify the same CDR3. The chain uses TRBV6-5 and TRBJ1-1, with 8 bases identical to TRBD1. V shed 5 bases, J shed 2 bases, and the junction held 4 bases outside the gene matches. CDR1 is MNHEY, CDR2 SVGAGI, per germline. The CDR3 is 14 amino acids. The CDR3 nucleotides read TGTGCCAGCAGTCCCGGGACAGGAAACACTGAAGCTTTCTTT. Translation gives CASSPGTGNTEAFF.